This T cell receptor (beta chain) was documented in a study of CD8+ T cells in alopecia areata. Findings and caveats of the study: Lesional scalp, notably in alopecia totalis/universalis, had clonality above that of normal scalp. Patients shared TCRs less clearly than mice did, possibly owing to HLA.

Sequencing templates came from extracted RNA that was reverse transcribed into cDNA. The data were produced by immunoSEQ multiplex PCR, yet TCRdb's version contains in-frame clones alone and is incomplete. The table has approximately 150,000 clones, roughly 46% seen once. Regarding this clone: What it recognizes is unknown.

The CDR3 is made up of 12 amino acids. The trim removed 8 bases at V and 2 bases at J, leaving 2 bases unmatched. Per germline, CDR1 ENHRY and CDR2 SYGVKD. The TCR originated in a human donor with alopecia areata. This sequence joins TRBV10-3 and TRBJ2-5; 7 bases match TRBD1. The source was CD4+ T cells sorted from blood, collected at week 0. The CDR3 DNA reads as TGTGCCATCGGGGACAGACAAGAGACCCAGTACTTC. It is translated as CAIGDRQETQYF.